A single T cell receptor (beta chain) is shown here with its context. These data are taken from a study of technical replicates of blood from four donors. The ends lost 5 bases at V and 6 bases at J; junction bases unmatched: 7. Germline CDR1 and CDR2: SGHVS and FQNEAQ. The CDR3 is made up of 16 amino acids. The table came from immunoSEQ multiplex PCR; TCRdb's copy has only in-frame clones and leaves some out. This table has under 80,000 clones, approximately 94% appearing once. The chain links TRBV7-8 to TRBJ2-3, with 14 bases that match TRBD2. The sequenced sample was T cells isolated from PBMCs. The sequence came from a human donor in good health. The CDR3 spells CASSIRTSGRYDTQYF. In nucleotides, the CDR3 is TGTGCCAGCAGCATAAGGACTAGCGGGAGGTATGATACGCAGTATTTT.